The subject of this entry is one TCR beta chain. The sample originates from a study of blood T cell repertoires in COVID-19. Authors' processing steps: For nucleated cells, counts were estimated from reference gene primer amplification. The assay was immunoSEQ multiplex PCR, and TCRdb's table has in-frame clones only and misses some. The V and J calls and clone size come from that table; D and trimming were worked out from the DNA. The sample carries 200,000 to 250,000 clones, more than 80% recorded once. Participants spanned ages about 18 to 100 years and resided in roughly 26 US areas. Sequences were obtained from PBMCs or T cells enriched from blood (not recorded which). This sequence originates from a man aged 25 to 45 who had recovered from COVID-19.

In DNA, the CDR3 is TGTGCCAGCAGCACCACAACGCGGGAAGCTTTCTTT. It codes for CASSTTTREAFF. The rearrangement uses TRBV28 and TRBJ1-1; D gene unclear. CDR1 and CDR2 from the germline V gene are MDHEN and SYDVKM. This CDR3 has 12 residues. The germline V and J ends were trimmed by 6 bases and 8 bases, with 13 bases remaining between them.